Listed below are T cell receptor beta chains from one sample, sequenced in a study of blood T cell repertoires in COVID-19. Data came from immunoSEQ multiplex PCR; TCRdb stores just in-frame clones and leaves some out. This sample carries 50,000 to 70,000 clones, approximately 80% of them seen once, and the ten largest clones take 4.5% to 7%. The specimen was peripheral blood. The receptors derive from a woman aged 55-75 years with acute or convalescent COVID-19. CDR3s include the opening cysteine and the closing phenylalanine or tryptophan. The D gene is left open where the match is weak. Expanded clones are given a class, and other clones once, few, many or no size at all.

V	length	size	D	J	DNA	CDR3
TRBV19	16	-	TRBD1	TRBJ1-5	TGTGCCAGTACCCTAGGGACAGCCTATAGCAATCAGCCCCAGCATTTT	CASTLGTAYSNQPQHF
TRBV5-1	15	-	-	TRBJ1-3	TGCGCCAGCAGCTTGGGGCGCGGATACGGAAACACCATATATTTT	CASSLGRGYGNTIYF
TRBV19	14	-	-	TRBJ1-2	TGTGCCAGTAGTAATTGGCAGGGGACGCGTGGCTACACCTTC	CASSNWQGTRGYTF
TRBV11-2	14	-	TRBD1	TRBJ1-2	TGTGCCAGCAGCCCCTTCGACAGGGACTATGGCTACACCTTC	CASSPFDRDYGYTF
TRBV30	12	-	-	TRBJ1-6	TGTGCCTGGAGTGTAACGGGTAGGCCCCTCCACTTT	CAWSVTGRPLHF
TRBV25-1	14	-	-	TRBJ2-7	TGTGCCAGCAGTCCCTTGGACCGGGGTAACGAGCAGTACTTC	CASSPLDRGNEQYF
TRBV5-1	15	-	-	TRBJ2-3	TGCGCCAGCCGCCGAACAGGGTCGGGCACAGATACGCAGTATTTT	CASRRTGSGTDTQYF
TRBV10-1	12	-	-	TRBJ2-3	TGCGCCAGTCACAGGGTCACAGATACGCAGTATTTT	CASHRVTDTQYF
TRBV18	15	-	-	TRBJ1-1	TGTGCCAGCTCACCCGTACAGGAGCCGAACACTGAAGCTTTCTTT	CASSPVQEPNTEAFF
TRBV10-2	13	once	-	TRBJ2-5	TGCGCCAGCAGTGAGAGGGGAAAAGAGACCCAGTACTTC	CASSERGKETQYF